This T cell receptor beta chain came from a study of cytomegalovirus exposure and HLA in healthy donors. The CDR3 runs 16 residues. Germline CDR1 reads ENHRY; CDR2 reads SYGVKD. Trimming at V came to 1 base and at J to 2 bases, leaving 6 bases not matched to a gene. This table comes from immunoSEQ multiplex PCR, and its TCRdb copy is limited to in-frame clones, with some not included. The table records about 65,000 clones, approximately 94% of them present only once. Sequenced: PBMCs. This sequence joins TRBV10-3 and TRBJ2-3, with 7 bases that match TRBD2. This clonotype was sampled from a man younger than 35 in good health and CMV-seropositive. The chain's CDR3 is CAISEFAGEDTDTQYF. CDR3 bases: TGTGCCATCAGTGAGTTCGCGGGGGAAGACACAGATACGCAGTATTTT.